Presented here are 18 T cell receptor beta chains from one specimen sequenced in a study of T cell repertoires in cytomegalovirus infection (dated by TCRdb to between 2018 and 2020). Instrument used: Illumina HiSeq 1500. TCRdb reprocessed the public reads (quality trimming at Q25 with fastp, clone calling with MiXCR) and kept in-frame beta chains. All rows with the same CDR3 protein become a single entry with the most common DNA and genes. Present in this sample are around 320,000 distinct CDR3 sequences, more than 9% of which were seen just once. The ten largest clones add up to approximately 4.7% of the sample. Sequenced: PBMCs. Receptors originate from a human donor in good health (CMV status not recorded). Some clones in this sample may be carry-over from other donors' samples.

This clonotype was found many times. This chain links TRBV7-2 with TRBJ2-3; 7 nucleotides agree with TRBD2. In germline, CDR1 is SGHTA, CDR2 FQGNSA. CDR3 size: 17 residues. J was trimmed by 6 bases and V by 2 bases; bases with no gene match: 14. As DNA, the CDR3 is TGTGCCAGCAGCTTAATGTTTGCGGGAGCCAGCGGGGATACGCAGTATTTT. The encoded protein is CASSLMFAGASGDTQYF.

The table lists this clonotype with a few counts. The CDR3 nucleotides are TGTGCCAGCAGCCCCGGACAGGGTGGGTCCAAAAACATTCAGTACTTC. Encoded protein: CASSPGQGGSKNIQYF. The chain is built from TRBV7-6 and TRBJ2-4, with 8 positions matching TRBD1. V lost 5 bases and J lost 2; bases outside the gene matches: 8. CDR1 is SGHVS, CDR2 FNYEAQ, per germline. The CDR3 has 16 amino acids.

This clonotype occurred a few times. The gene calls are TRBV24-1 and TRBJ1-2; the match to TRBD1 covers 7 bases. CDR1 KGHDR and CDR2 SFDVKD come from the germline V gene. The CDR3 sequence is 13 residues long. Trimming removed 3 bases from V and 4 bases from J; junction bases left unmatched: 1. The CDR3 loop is CATSDRQGYGYTF. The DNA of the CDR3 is TGTGCCACCAGTGATCGACAGGGCTATGGCTACACCTTC.

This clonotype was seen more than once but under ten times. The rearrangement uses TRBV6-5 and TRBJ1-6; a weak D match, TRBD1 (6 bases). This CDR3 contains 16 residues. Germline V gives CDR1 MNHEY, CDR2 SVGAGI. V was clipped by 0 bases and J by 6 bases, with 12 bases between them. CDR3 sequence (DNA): TGTGCCAGCAGTTACTCAAAACAGGGTCCTAATTCACCCCTCCACTTT. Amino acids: CASSYSKQGPNSPLHF.

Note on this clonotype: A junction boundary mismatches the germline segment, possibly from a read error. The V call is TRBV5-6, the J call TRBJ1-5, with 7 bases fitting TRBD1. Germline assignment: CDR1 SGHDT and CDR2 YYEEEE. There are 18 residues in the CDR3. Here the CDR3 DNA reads TGTGCCAGCGGCTTGTTGCAGGGGGGCGATTATAGCAATCAGCCCCAGCATTTT. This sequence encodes CASGLLQGGDYSNQPQHF.

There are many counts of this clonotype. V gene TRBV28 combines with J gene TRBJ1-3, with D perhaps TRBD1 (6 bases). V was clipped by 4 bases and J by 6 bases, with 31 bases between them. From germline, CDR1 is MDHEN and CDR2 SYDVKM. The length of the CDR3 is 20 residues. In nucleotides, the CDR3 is TGTGCCAGCAGTTCGATCTGGGACATGCTGGTCGCTAGGGAGAAAAACACCATATATTTT. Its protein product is CASSSIWDMLVAREKNTIYF.

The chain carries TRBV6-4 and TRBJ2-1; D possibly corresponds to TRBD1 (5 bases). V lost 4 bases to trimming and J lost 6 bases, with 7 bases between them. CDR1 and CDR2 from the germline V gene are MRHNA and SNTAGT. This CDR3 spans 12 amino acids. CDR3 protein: CASSAQGNEQFF. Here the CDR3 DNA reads TGTGCCAGCAGTGCCCAGGGCAATGAGCAGTTCTTC.

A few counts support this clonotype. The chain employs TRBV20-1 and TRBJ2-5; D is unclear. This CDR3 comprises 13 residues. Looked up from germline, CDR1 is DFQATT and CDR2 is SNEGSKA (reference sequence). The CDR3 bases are TGCATCCTTGCGTTACAGTGGCAAGAGACCCAGTACTTC. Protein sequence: CILALQWQETQYF.

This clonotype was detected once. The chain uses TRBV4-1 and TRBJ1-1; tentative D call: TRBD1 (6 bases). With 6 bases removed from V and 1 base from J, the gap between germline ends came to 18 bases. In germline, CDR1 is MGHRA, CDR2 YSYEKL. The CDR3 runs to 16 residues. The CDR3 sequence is CASSGQGGARNTEAFF. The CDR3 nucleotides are TGCGCCAGCAGTGGGCAAGGGGGGGCGCGGAACACTGAAGCTTTCTTT.

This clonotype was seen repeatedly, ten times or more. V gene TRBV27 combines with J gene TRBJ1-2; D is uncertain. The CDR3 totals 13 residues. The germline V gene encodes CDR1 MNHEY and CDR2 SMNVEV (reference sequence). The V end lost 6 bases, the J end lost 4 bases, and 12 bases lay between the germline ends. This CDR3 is CASSPVRTYGYTF. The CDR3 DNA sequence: TGTGCCAGCAGCCCCGTAAGGACCTATGGCTACACCTTC.

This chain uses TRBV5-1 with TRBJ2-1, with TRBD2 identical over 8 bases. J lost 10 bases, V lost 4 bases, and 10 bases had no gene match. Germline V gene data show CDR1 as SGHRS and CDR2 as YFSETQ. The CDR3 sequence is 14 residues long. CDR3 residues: CASSVGLELGEQFF. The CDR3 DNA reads TGCGCCAGCAGCGTGGGACTAGAGCTTGGCGAGCAGTTCTTC.

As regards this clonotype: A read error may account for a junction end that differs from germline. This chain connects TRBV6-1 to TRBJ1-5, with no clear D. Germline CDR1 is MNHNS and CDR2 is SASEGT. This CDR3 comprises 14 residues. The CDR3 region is CASREVRSNQPQHF. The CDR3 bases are TGTGCCAGCCGTGAGGTCCGATCCAATCAGCCCCAGCATTTT.

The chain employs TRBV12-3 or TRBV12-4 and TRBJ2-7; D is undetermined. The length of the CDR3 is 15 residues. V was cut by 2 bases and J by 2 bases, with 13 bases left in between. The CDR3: CASSLFPLTAYEQYF. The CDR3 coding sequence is TGTGCCAGCAGTTTATTTCCTCTTACCGCCTACGAGCAGTACTTC.

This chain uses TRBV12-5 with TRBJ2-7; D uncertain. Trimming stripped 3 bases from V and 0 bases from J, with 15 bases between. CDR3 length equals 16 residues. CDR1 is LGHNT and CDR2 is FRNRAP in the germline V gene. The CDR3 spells CASGLQPGPSSYEQYF. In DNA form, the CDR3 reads TGTGCTAGTGGTTTACAACCAGGACCGTCCTCCTACGAGCAGTACTTC.

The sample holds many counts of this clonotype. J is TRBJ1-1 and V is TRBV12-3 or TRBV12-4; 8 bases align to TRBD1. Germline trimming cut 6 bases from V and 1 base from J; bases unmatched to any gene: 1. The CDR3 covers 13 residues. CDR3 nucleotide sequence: TGTGCCAGCAGAGACAGGGGGAACACTGAAGCTTTCTTT. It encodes CASRDRGNTEAFF.

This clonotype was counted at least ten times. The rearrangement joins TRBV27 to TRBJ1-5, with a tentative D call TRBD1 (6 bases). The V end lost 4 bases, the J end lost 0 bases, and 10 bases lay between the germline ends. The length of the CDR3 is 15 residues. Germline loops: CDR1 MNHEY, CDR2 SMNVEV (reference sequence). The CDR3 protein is CASSSGQLSNQPQHF. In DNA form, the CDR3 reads TGTGCCAGCAGTTCTGGACAGCTTAGCAATCAGCCCCAGCATTTT.

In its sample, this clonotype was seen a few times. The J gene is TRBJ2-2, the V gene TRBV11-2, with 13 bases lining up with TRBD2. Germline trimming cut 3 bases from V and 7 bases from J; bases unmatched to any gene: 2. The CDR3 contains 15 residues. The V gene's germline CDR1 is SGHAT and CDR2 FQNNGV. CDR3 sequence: CASSLGLAGFGELFF. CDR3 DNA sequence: TGTGCCAGCAGCTTGGGACTAGCGGGATTCGGGGAGCTGTTTTTT.

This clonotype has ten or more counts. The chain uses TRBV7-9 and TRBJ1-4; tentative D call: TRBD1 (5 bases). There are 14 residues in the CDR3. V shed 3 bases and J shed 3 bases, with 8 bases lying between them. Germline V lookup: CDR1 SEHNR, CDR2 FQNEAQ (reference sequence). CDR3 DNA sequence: TGTGCCAGCAGCTTGTCGGGGGCTAATGAAAAACTGTTTTTT. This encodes CASSLSGANEKLFF.